The source of this T cell receptor (beta chain) is a study of neoadjuvant anti-PD-1 for oral cavity cancer. Study in general: Around day 43, patients without progression received a fourth nivolumab dose before surgery.

This clone was seen a handful of times. Its antigen remains unknown. CDR3 size: 13 residues. V was cut by 0 bases and J by 8 bases, with 5 bases left in between. CDR1 MGHDK and CDR2 SYGVNS come from the germline V gene. General observations from the study: TCR analyses covered only three patients per response group. Higher pretreatment Treg/Th17 ratios tracked higher pretreatment blood clonality.

Sequenced by immunoSEQ multiplex PCR; TCRdb stores in-frame clones only, minus some. The data show more than 13,000 clones, 70% seen once. This sample comprised PBMCs, obtained before nivolumab (anti-PD-1) treatment. The chain carries TRBV25-1 and TRBJ1-6, with no clear D. This clonotype was obtained from a person aged 40 to 85 with oral cavity squamous cell carcinoma. This chain's CDR3 is CASSEYTYSPLHF. The CDR3 nucleotides are TGTGCCAGCAGTGAATATACCTATTCACCCCTCCACTTT.